A single T cell receptor (beta chain) is shown here with its context. Primers: 60 Vbeta forward and 13 Jbeta reverse. The repertoire was sequenced with immunoSEQ multiplex PCR; TCRdb's copy has only in-frame clones and lacks some. The sample consists of about 140,000 clones, 65% to 85% of them appearing once. There are 15 residues in the CDR3. V shed 11 bases, J shed 1 base, and the junction held 6 bases outside the gene matches. This specimen belongs to a study of cytomegalovirus exposure and HLA in healthy donors. The sequence came from a man aged 50 to 59 in good health and CMV-seronegative. Input material: PBMCs. This chain joins TRBV6-7 and TRBJ2-6; 9 positions match TRBD1. TRBV6-7 is an open reading frame, and its role is uncertain. CDR3 residues: CARGQGVSGANVLTF. The CDR3 DNA follows: TGTGCCCGGGGACAGGGTGTTTCTGGGGCCAACGTCCTGACTTTC.